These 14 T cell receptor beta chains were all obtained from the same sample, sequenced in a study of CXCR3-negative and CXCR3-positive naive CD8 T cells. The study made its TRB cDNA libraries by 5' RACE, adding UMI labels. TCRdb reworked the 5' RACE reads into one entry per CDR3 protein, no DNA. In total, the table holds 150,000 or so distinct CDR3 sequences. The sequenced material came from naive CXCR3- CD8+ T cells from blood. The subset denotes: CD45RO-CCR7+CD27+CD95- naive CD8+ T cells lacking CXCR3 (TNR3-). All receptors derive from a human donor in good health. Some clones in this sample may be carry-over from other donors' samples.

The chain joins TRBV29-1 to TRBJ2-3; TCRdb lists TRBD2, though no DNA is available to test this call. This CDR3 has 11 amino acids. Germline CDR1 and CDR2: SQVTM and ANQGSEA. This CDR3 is CSVRSGGTQYF.

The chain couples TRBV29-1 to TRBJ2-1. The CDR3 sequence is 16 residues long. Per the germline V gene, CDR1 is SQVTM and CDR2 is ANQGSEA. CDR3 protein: CSVGTIGPLLYNEQFF.

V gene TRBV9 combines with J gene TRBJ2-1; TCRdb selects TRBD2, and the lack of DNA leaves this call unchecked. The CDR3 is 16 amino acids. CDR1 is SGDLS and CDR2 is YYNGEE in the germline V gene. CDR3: CASSGGFGSGVYEQFF.

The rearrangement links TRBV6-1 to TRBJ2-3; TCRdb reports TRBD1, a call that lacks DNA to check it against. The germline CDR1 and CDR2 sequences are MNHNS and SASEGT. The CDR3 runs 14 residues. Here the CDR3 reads CASSEGSGPDTQYF.

CDR3 in amino acids: CASRQDVGNQPQHF. The rearrangement links TRBV28 to TRBJ1-5; lacking DNA, the TRBD1 call made by TCRdb goes unchecked. In germline, CDR1 is MDHEN, CDR2 SYDVKM. The CDR3 is made up of 14 amino acids.

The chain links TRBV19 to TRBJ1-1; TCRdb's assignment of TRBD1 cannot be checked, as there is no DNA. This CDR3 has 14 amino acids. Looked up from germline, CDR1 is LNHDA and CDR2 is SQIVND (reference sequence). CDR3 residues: CASSTGTGITEAFF.

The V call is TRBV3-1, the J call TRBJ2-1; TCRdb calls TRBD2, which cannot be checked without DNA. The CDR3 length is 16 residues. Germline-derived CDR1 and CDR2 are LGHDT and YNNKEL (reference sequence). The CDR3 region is CASSHGTSGLYNEQFF.

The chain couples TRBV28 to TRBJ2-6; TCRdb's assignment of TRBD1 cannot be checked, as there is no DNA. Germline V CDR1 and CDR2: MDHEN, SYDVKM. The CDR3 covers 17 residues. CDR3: CASSLPPSTKGANVLTF.

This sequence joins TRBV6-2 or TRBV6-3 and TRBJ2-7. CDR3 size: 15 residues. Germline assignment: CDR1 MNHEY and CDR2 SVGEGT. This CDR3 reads CASSYSTRSNYEQYF.

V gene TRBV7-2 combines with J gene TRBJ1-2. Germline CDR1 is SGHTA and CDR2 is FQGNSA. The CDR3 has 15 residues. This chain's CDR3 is CASSLGAGPDYGYTF.

The CDR3 is CASSLATGETQYF. The chain employs TRBV12-3 or TRBV12-4 and TRBJ2-5. The CDR3 is 13 residues long.

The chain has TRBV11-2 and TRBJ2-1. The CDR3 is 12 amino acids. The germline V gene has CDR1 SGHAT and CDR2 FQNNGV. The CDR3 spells CASSLSLNEQFF.

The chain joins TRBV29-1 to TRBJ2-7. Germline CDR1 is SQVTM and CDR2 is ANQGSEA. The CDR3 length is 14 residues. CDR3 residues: CSVEEGVGGYEQYF.

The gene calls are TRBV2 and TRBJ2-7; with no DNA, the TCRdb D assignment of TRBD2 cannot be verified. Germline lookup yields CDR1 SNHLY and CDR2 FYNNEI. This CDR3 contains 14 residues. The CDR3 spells CASSDGTWLYEQYF.